This T cell receptor (beta chain) was profiled in a study of PD-1 blockade in classical Hodgkin lymphoma. This clone was detected a few times. What it binds is unknown. Only in-frame clones appear in the TCRdb table, and some are missing; sequencing was by immunoSEQ multiplex PCR. The sample shows some 93,000 clones, 83% of them seen only once. Time point specified: cycle 4 day 1 (C4D1), after less than 7 weeks of nivolumab. Each of the patients experienced relapse following autologous stem cell transplantation, and their brentuximab vedotin exposure differed. Complete response, partial response or progressive disease was recorded as best response. Study outcomes and limitations: Reports indicated that newly diagnosed patients had lower baseline TCR diversity than healthy donors did. Some patients began nivolumab under 1 year after ASCT. These patients were excluded from later analyses. By cycle point C4D1, TCR diversity had risen significantly in CD4+ cells (but not CD8+ cells).

V was cut by 1 base and J by 6 bases, with 10 bases left in between. The CDR3 is 13 amino acids. Germline CDR1 reads SEHNR; CDR2 reads FQNEAQ (reference sequence). The chain links TRBV7-9 to TRBJ2-7, with a tentative D call TRBD2 (6 bases). The clonotype comes from a human donor with classical Hodgkin lymphoma. The starting material was peripheral blood mononuclear cells (PBMCs), obtained before the fourth cycle of nivolumab. CDR3 bases: TGTGCCAGCAGCTTAGGGGGGACTCCCGAGCAGTACTTC. This gives the protein CASSLGGTPEQYF.